Detailed here is one T cell receptor (beta chain). Its specificity is not known. The CDR3 has 14 residues. Looked up from germline, CDR1 is KGHDR and CDR2 is SFDVKD. Losses at the gene ends were 4 bases for V and 12 bases for J; bases not matched to a gene: 11. This entry is derived from a study of T cell responses to AZD1222 COVID-19 vaccine. The assay was immunoSEQ multiplex PCR, and TCRdb's table has in-frame clones only and misses some. The repertoire holds approximately 99,000 clones, with more than 70% as singletons. Regarding the study as a whole: White British donors predominated, females outnumbered males, and clonal diversity was possibly underestimated. Spike-specific TCR breadth and depth grew following two AZD1222 doses.

V is TRBV24-1 and J is TRBJ1-1; TRBD1 matches 9 bases. This receptor was obtained from an adult in good health. Sequences were derived from peripheral blood, sampled on day 0 of AZD1222 vaccination. The CDR3 nucleotides are TGTGCCACCAGTGAGGGAGCCGGGACAGGGAAAACTTTCTTT. Translated: CATSEGAGTGKTFF.